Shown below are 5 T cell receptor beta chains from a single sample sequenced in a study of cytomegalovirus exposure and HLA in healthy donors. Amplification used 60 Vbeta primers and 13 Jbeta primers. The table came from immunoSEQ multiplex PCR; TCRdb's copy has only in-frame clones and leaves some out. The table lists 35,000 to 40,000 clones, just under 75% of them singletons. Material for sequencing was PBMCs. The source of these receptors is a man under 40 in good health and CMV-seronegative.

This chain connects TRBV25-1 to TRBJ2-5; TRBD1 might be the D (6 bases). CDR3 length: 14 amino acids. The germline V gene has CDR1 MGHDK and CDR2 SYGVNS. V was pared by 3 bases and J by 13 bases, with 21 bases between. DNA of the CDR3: TGTGCCAGCAGTGACAGGGGTCCGGAGAGGAGTCTGTACTTC. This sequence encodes CASSDRGPERSLYF. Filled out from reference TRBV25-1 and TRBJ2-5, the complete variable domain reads EADIYQTPRYLVIGTGKKITLECSQTMGHDKMYWYQQDPGMELHLIHYSYGVNSTEKGDLSSESTVSRIRTEHFPLTLESARPSHTSQYLCASSDRGPERSLYFGPGTRLLVL.

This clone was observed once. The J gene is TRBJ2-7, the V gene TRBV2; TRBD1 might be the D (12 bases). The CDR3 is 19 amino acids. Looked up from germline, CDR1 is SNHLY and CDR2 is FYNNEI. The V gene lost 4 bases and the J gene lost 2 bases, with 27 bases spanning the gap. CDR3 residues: CASSGGTGGGLAGAYEQYF. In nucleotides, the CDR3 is TGTGCCAGCAGTGGAGGGACAGGGGGCGGACTAGCGGGCGCCTACGAGCAGTACTTC. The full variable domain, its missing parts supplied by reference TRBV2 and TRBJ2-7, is EPEVTQTPSHQVTQMGQEVILRCVPISNHLYFYWYRQILGQKVEFLVSFYNNEISEKSEIFDDQFSVERPDGSNFTLKIRSTKLEDSAMYFCASSGGTGGGLAGAYEQYFGPGTRLTVT.

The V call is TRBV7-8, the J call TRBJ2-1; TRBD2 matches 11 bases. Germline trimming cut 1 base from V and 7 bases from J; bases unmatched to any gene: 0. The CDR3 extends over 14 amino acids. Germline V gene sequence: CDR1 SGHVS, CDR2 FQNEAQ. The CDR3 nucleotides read TGTGCCAGCAGCTTAGGGACTAGCGGGAATGAGCAGTTCTTC. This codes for CASSLGTSGNEQFF.

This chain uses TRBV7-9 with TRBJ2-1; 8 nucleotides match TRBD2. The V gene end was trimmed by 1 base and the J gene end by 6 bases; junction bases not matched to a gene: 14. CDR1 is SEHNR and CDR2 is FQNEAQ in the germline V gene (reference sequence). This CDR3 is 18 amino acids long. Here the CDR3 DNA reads TGTGCCAGCAGCTTAGGGTTCGGGTCGGCTAGCGGGCGCAATGAGCAGTTCTTC. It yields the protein CASSLGFGSASGRNEQFF.

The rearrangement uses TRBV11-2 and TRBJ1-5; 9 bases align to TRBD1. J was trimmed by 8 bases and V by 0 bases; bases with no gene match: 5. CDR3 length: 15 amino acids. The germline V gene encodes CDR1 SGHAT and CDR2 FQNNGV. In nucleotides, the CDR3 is TGTGCCAGCAGCTTAGAAGGACAGGGGTTTGAGCCCCAGCATTTT. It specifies CASSLEGQGFEPQHF.